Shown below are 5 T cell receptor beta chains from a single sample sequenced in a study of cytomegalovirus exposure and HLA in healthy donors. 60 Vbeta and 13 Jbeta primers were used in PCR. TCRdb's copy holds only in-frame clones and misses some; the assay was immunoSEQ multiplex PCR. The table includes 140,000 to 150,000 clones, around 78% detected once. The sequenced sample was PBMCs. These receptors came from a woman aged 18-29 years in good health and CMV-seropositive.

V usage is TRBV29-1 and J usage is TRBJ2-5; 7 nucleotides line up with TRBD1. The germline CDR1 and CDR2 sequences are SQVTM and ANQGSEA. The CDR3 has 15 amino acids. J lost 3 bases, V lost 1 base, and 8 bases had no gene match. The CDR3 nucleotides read TGCAGCGTTGAAGTGGGGTTCGGGACAGAAGAGACCCAGTACTTC. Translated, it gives CSVEVGFGTEETQYF.

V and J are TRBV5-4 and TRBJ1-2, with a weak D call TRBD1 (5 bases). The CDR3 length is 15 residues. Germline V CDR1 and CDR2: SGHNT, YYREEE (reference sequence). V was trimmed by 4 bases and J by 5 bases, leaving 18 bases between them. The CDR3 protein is CASSLQDVLEYGYTF. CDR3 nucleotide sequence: TGTGCCAGCAGCCTACAGGACGTCCTCGAGTATGGCTACACCTTC.

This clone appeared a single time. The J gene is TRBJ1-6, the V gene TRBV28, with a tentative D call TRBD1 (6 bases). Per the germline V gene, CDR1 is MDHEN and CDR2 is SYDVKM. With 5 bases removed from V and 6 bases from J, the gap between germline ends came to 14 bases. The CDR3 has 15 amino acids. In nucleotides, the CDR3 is TGTGCCAGCAGTCCTGGGGGGGGCAGTAATTCACCCCTCCACTTT. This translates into CASSPGGGSNSPLHF.

CDR3 in amino acids: CASSWRGSSYNEQFF. Here the CDR3 DNA reads TGTGCCAGCAGCTGGCGGGGGAGCTCCTACAATGAGCAGTTCTTC. The V call is TRBV7-2, the J call TRBJ2-1; 7 bases fit TRBD2. CDR1 is SGHTA, CDR2 FQGNSA, per germline. CDR3 length: 15 amino acids. V was clipped by 4 bases and J by 0 bases; unmatched bases: 3.

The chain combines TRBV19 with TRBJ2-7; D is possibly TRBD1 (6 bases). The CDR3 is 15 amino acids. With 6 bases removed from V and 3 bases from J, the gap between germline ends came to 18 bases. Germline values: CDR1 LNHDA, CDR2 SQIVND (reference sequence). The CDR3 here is CASRVPSGDRYEQYF. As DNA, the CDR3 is TGTGCCAGTAGGGTCCCGTCAGGGGATCGCTACGAGCAGTACTTC.